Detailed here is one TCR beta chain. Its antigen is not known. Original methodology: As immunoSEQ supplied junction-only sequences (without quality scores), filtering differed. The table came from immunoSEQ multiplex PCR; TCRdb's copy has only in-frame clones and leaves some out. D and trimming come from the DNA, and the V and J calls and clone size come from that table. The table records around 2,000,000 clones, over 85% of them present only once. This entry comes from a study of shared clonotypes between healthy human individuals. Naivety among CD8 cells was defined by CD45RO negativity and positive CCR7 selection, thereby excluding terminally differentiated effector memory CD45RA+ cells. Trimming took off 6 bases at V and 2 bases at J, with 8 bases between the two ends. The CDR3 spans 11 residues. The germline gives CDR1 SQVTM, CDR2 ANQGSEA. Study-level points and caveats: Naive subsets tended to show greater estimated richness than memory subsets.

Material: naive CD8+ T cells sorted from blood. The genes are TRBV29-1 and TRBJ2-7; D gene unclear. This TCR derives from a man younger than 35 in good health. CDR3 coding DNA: TGCAGCGTCAAGGGTCCCTACGAGCAGTACTTC. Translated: CSVKGPYEQYF.